This T cell receptor (beta chain) was recorded in a study of beta chain features in type 1 diabetes. Trimming removed 1 base from V and 4 bases from J, with 9 bases in between. CDR1 SQVTM and CDR2 ANQGSEA come from the germline V gene. The CDR3 has 13 residues. Researchers reported sorting CD4+ naive, central memory, regulatory and stem cell-like memory cells via CD45RO/CCR7/CD25/CD127/CD95/CD27. A few counts support this clone. Its antigen is still unknown. Expressed TCRB transcripts were sequenced after all isolated RNA was converted to cDNA. Reads from naive, central memory and regulatory T cell samples averaged approximately 3.7 million. TCRdb's table, derived via immunoSEQ multiplex PCR, lists solely in-frame clones and lacks some. The repertoire has about 620,000 clones, roughly a sixth of them found once; the top ten carry around 0.1%. Study-wide points: PCR might preferentially amplify shorter templates, equally in patients and controls.

The rearrangement joins TRBV29-1 to TRBJ2-3, with a weak D call TRBD1 (6 bases). The source of this sequence is a young man in good health. Sequenced sample: naive CD4+ T cells from blood. CDR3 protein: CSVEVNRADTQYF. The DNA of the CDR3 is TGCAGCGTTGAAGTAAACAGGGCAGATACGCAGTATTTT.